Listed below are T cell receptor beta chains from one sample, sequenced in a study of T cells after yellow fever vaccination. TCRdb called the 5' RACE reads again in MiXCR, with one record for every CDR3 protein. The sample has around 100,000 distinct CDR3 sequences, approximately 8.4% seen once. The sample in question was CD8+ T cells sorted from PBMCs, obtained 45 days after the yellow fever booster vaccination. Every receptor here comes from a man aged 25-45 years who received the YFV17D yellow fever vaccine. Each CDR3 is given with its conserved first and last residue. The D gene is left open where the match is weak. Clone size appears in some rows only: once, few, many, or a class for an expanded clone.

clone_size	v_call	j_call	cdr3_length	d_call	cdr3_aa	cdr3_nt
few	TRBV3-1	TRBJ2-1	16	TRBD2	CASSQTTSGQYNEQFF	TGTGCCAGCAGCCAAACGACTAGCGGGCAATACAATGAGCAGTTCTTC
few	TRBV12-3/TRBV12-4	TRBJ2-5	13	NA	CASSLFSRETQYF	TGTGCCAGCAGTTTATTTAGTAGGGAGACCCAGTACTTC
many	TRBV10-3	TRBJ1-1	12	NA	CAITSGMTEAFF	TGTGCCATCACTTCGGGGATGACTGAAGCTTTCTTT
NA	TRBV2	TRBJ2-1	13	NA	CARETRDYNEQFF	TGTGCCAGAGAGACTAGAGATTACAATGAGCAGTTCTTC
NA	TRBV20-1	TRBJ2-2	14	NA	CSARDYLNTGELFF	TGCAGTGCTAGAGACTATCTGAACACCGGGGAGCTGTTTTTT
NA	TRBV7-9	TRBJ2-1	17	NA	CASSLDGPVGDYNEQFF	TGTGCCAGCAGCTTAGACGGTCCGGTAGGCGACTACAATGAGCAGTTCTTC
many	TRBV27	TRBJ2-3	13	NA	CASSLVSTDTQYF	TGTGCCAGCAGTTTAGTTAGCACAGATACGCAGTATTTT
many	TRBV7-6	TRBJ2-1	14	NA	CASSPSGAVNEQFF	TGTGCCAGCAGCCCCTCGGGGGCTGTCAATGAGCAGTTCTTC
NA	TRBV12-3/TRBV12-4	TRBJ1-5	17	TRBD1	CASSFVTEDRGGQPQHF	TGTGCCAGCAGTTTTGTGACGGAAGACAGGGGCGGTCAGCCCCAGCATTTT
many	TRBV18	TRBJ2-1	17	TRBD1	CASSAGQRWTGGNEQFF	TGTGCCAGCTCAGCGGGACAACGATGGACAGGGGGGAATGAGCAGTTCTTC
many	TRBV12-3/TRBV12-4	TRBJ2-3	14	NA	CASSFRSYPDTQYF	TGTGCCAGCAGTTTTCGGAGTTATCCAGATACGCAGTATTTT
NA	TRBV2	TRBJ2-6	19	TRBD1	CASSTTGGQGVSGANVLTF	TGTGCCAGCAGTACCACCGGAGGACAGGGGGTTTCTGGGGCCAACGTCCTGACTTTC
NA	TRBV20-1	TRBJ2-7	13	TRBD2	CSARVGTTYGQYF	TGCAGTGCTAGAGTGGGGACTACCTACGGGCAGTACTTC
many	TRBV5-1	TRBJ2-7	14	NA	CASSLQGSSYEQYF	TGCGCCAGCAGTCTGCAGGGTTCGAGCTACGAGCAGTACTTC
few	TRBV11-2	TRBJ2-7	15	TRBD1	CASSLGGQGPYEQYF	TGTGCCAGCAGCTTAGGAGGACAGGGCCCCTACGAGCAGTACTTC
many	TRBV29-1	TRBJ2-7	12	NA	CSVEDRGGEQYF	TGCAGCGTTGAAGATCGTGGGGGGGAGCAGTACTTC
NA	TRBV27	TRBJ2-1	14	NA	CASSSLETAHEQFF	TGTGCCAGCAGTTCCCTAGAGACGGCCCATGAGCAGTTCTTC
many	TRBV27	TRBJ2-1	16	TRBD2	CASSSLGLAENNEQFF	TGTGCCAGCAGTTCCCTGGGACTAGCGGAGAACAATGAGCAGTTCTTC
NA	TRBV11-2	TRBJ1-2	13	NA	CASSHSGSYGYTF	TGTGCCAGCAGCCACAGTGGGTCCTATGGCTACACCTTC
many	TRBV11-2	TRBJ1-2	13	NA	CASSPDRFHGYTF	TGTGCCAGCAGCCCTGACAGGTTTCATGGCTACACCTTC
many	TRBV29-1	TRBJ2-2	14	NA	CSVDPGVNTGELFF	TGCAGCGTTGATCCAGGGGTAAACACCGGGGAGCTGTTTTTT
many	TRBV20-1	TRBJ2-7	15	NA	CSARDDEGRSYEQYF	TGCAGTGCTAGAGATGACGAGGGAAGGTCCTACGAGCAGTACTTC
NA	TRBV21-1	TRBJ2-3	18	NA	CAPGGKLAGIEGTDTQYF	TGTGCCCCGGGCGGCAAGCTAGCGGGAATTGAGGGCACAGATACGCAGTATTTT
many	TRBV12-3/TRBV12-4	TRBJ2-1	12	NA	CASSTPYNEQFF	TGTGCCAGCAGTACCCCTTACAATGAGCAGTTCTTC
NA	TRBV28	TRBJ1-3	15	NA	CASSSTQLGGNTIYF	TGTGCCAGCAGTTCGACTCAACTGGGGGGAAACACCATATATTTT
many	TRBV11-2	TRBJ2-7	14	NA	CASSAGQLPYEQYF	TGTGCCAGCAGCGCGGGACAGCTTCCCTACGAGCAGTACTTC
few	TRBV3-1	TRBJ2-2	16	NA	CASSPLGDRNAEELFF	TGTGCCAGCAGCCCACTCGGAGACAGGAACGCGGAGGAGCTGTTTTTT
many	TRBV24-1	TRBJ1-2	13	NA	CATRSASNYGYTF	TGTGCCACCAGGTCGGCGTCTAACTATGGCTACACCTTC
many	TRBV12-3/TRBV12-4	TRBJ1-1	14	NA	CASSLVGRGAEAFF	TGTGCCAGCAGTTTGGTAGGGCGGGGCGCTGAAGCTTTCTTT
many	TRBV12-3/TRBV12-4	TRBJ2-3	14	TRBD2	CASSFRGVADTQYF	TGTGCCAGCAGTTTTCGGGGGGTGGCAGATACGCAGTATTTT
NA	TRBV12-3/TRBV12-4	TRBJ1-2	14	NA	CASSSVRGTYGYTF	TGTGCCAGCAGTTCCGTCCGGGGGACCTATGGCTACACCTTC
many	TRBV7-2	TRBJ2-7	15	NA	CASSRLTSGVYEQYF	TGTGCCAGCAGCCGCCTGACTAGTGGGGTTTACGAGCAGTACTTC
few	TRBV4-3	TRBJ2-7	15	NA	CASSQGVSYIDEQYF	TGCGCCAGCAGCCAGGGGGTCAGTTACATCGACGAGCAGTACTTC
NA	TRBV28	TRBJ2-7	17	TRBD2	CASSQIGTSASSYEQYF	TGTGCCAGCAGTCAGATCGGGACTAGCGCTAGCTCCTACGAGCAGTACTTC
many	TRBV5-1	TRBJ2-1	11	NA	CASSLGTDEFF	TGCGCCAGCAGCTTGGGGACTGATGAGTTCTTC
many	TRBV6-1	TRBJ2-3	14	TRBD2	CASSKTSGTDTQYF	TGTGCCAGCAGTAAAACTAGCGGCACAGATACGCAGTATTTT
many	TRBV30	TRBJ2-5	12	TRBD1	CARDRAGETQYF	TGTGCCCGGGACAGGGCGGGTGAGACCCAGTACTTC
many	TRBV7-9	TRBJ2-1	14	TRBD1	CASSTSAQGDEQFF	TGTGCCAGCAGCACCTCAGCCCAGGGGGATGAGCAGTTCTTC
many	TRBV6-2/TRBV6-3	TRBJ2-1	16	TRBD1	CASSDGGQGPYNEQFF	TGTGCCAGCAGTGACGGGGGACAGGGTCCCTACAATGAGCAGTTCTTC
NA	TRBV3-1	TRBJ2-5	17	TRBD2	CASSQDGSGRAPGTQYF	TGTGCCAGCAGCCAAGATGGTAGCGGGAGGGCGCCGGGGACCCAGTACTTC
many	TRBV15	TRBJ1-2	12	NA	CATRDRQYGYTF	TGTGCCACCCGAGACAGGCAGTATGGCTACACCTTC
NA	TRBV20-1	TRBJ1-1	11	NA	CSALGGGEAFF	TGCAGTGCTCTAGGCGGCGGAGAAGCTTTCTTT
many	TRBV2	TRBJ2-7	12	NA	CASSETAYEQYF	TGTGCCAGCAGTGAAACAGCCTACGAGCAGTACTTC